The entry below gives a single T cell receptor beta chain sequence along with its context. This entry belongs to a study of blood T cell repertoires in COVID-19. Overall study context: The study drew acute and convalescent COVID-19 samples from the United States, Italy and Spain. Nucleic acid was either cDNA or gDNA, and it came from T cells, B-cell-depleted T cells, or PBMCs.

This table comes from immunoSEQ multiplex PCR, and its TCRdb copy is limited to in-frame clones, with some not included. Altogether around 78,000 clones are present, 86% being singletons, with the ten largest covering 25% to 30%. Sequenced input: peripheral blood. This clonotype was sampled from a man aged 50-60 years with active or convalescent COVID-19.

CDR3 sequence reads: CASSRMGGQNEQYF. The CDR3 bases are TGTGCCAGCAGTCGGATGGGAGGGCAGAACGAGCAGTACTTC. V usage is TRBV6-4 and J usage is TRBJ2-7; TRBD2 agrees at 7 bases. From germline, CDR1 is MRHNA and CDR2 SNTAGT. This CDR3 is built from 14 residues. V trimming: 5 bases; J trimming: 5 bases; junction bases outside the gene matches: 9.